A single sample gave rise to the 17 T cell receptor beta chains below, sequenced in a study of blood T cell repertoires in COVID-19. This table comes from immunoSEQ multiplex PCR, and its TCRdb copy is limited to in-frame clones, with some not included. The sample lists 400,000 to 500,000 clones, roughly 90% seen once, with approximately 1.8% in the top ten. The sequencing input was PBMCs or T cells enriched from blood (not recorded which). The receptors were gathered from a woman aged 35 to 49 who had recovered from COVID-19.

The chain uses TRBV6-5 and TRBJ1-2; the match to TRBD1 covers 7 bases. V lost 7 bases, J lost 2 bases, and 1 base stayed unmatched. Germline lookup yields CDR1 MNHEY and CDR2 SVGAGI. This CDR3 comprises 12 residues. The CDR3 bases are TGTGCCAGCACGACAGGGAACTATGGCTACACCTTC. Its protein product is CASTTGNYGYTF.

The chain recombines TRBV3-1 (or the pseudogene TRBV3-2) with TRBJ2-5, with unresolved D. Trimming removed 3 bases at V and 2 bases at J, with 13 bases between. The CDR3 sequence is 15 residues long. The V gene's germline CDR1 is LGHDT and CDR2 YNNKEL (reference sequence). CDR3 DNA: TGTGCCAGCAGCCAGCCCCCCCCGGTTCAAGAGACCCAGTACTTC. Its translation is CASSQPPPVQETQYF.

The CDR3 DNA is TGTGCCAGCAGTTCCACCCTCGGCGGGAGGACCTTCGGGCAGTTCTTC. This encodes CASSSTLGGRTFGQFF. V usage is TRBV28 and J usage is TRBJ2-1, with TRBD2 matching over 8 bases. The V and J ends lost 4 bases and 12 bases, in that order; junction bases with no gene match: 17. Looked up from germline, CDR1 is MDHEN and CDR2 is SYDVKM. The CDR3 is made up of 16 amino acids.

This chain joins TRBV10-3 and TRBJ2-2; D remains unclear. This CDR3 is built from 15 residues. V was cut by 0 bases and J by 4 bases, with 9 bases left in between. Germline CDR1 is ENHRY and CDR2 is SYGVKD. CDR3 coding DNA: TGTGCCATCAGTGAGTCTGGCAGAGGCACCGGGGAGCTGTTTTTT. Encoded protein: CAISESGRGTGELFF.

The CDR3: CASSPMRDYGYTF. The CDR3 nucleotides are TGTGCCAGCTCACCAATGAGGGACTATGGCTACACCTTC. The V and J genes are TRBV18 and TRBJ1-2; D unclear. Looked up from germline, CDR1 is KGHSH and CDR2 is LQKENI. Trimming stripped 2 bases from V and 3 bases from J, with 7 bases between. The length of the CDR3 is 13 residues.

The V and J genes are TRBV3-1 (or the pseudogene TRBV3-2) and TRBJ2-1; the D gene is possibly TRBD2 (6 bases). Germline V CDR1 and CDR2: LGHDT, YNNKEL (reference sequence). The CDR3 is 12 amino acids. The V end lost 2 bases, the J end lost 8 bases, and 7 bases lay between the germline ends. Here the CDR3 reads CASSQWEDEQFF. The CDR3, as DNA: TGTGCCAGCAGCCAATGGGAGGATGAGCAGTTCTTC.

V is TRBV4-1 and J is TRBJ1-1, with 9 bases fitting TRBD1. V lost 5 bases to trimming and J lost 4 bases; unmatched junction nucleotides: 11. Germline V gene sequence: CDR1 MGHRA, CDR2 YSYEKL. This CDR3 has 16 residues. In nucleotides, the CDR3 is TGCGCCAGCAGCGAAGGACAGGGGTTATCGGGCACTGAAGCTTTCTTT. This encodes CASSEGQGLSGTEAFF.

This clone was observed once. The chain combines TRBV18 with TRBJ2-3; 12 bases agree with TRBD2. Losses at the gene ends were 2 bases for V and 9 bases for J; bases not matched to a gene: 6. The CDR3 runs 15 residues. The V gene's germline CDR1 is KGHSH and CDR2 LQKENI. The CDR3 DNA sequence: TGTGCCAGCTCACCAACTAGCGGGAGGCCGGGGACGCAGTATTTT. It encodes CASSPTSGRPGTQYF.

In this sample, this clone turned up a few times. The J gene is TRBJ2-1, the V gene TRBV12-5; 8 nucleotides line up with TRBD2. Germline assignment: CDR1 LGHNT and CDR2 FRNRAP. This CDR3 spans 15 amino acids. The trim removed 7 bases at V and 5 bases at J, leaving 10 bases unmatched. The CDR3 DNA sequence: TGTGCTAGTGTCAGTTCCGGGACTAGGGACAATGAGCAGTTCTTC. It codes for CASVSSGTRDNEQFF. Combining the CDR3 with reference TRBV12-5 and TRBJ2-1 gives the whole variable domain DARVTQTPRHKVTEMGQEVTMRCQPILGHNTVFWYRQTMMQGLELLAYFRNRAPLDDSGMPKDRFSAEMPDATLATLKIQPSEPRDSAVYFCASVSSGTRDNEQFFGPGTRLTVL.

The chain employs TRBV19 and TRBJ1-5; 7 bases are a match to TRBD1. The CDR3 sequence is 13 residues long. In germline, CDR1 is LNHDA, CDR2 SQIVND (reference sequence). V gave up 6 bases and J gave up 13 bases; unmatched junction bases: 12. The CDR3 DNA follows: TGTGCCAGTAGGATGGGCGGCGAGGGGGCTCAGCATTTT. Translated, it gives CASRMGGEGAQHF.

The rearrangement links TRBV10-3 to TRBJ1-5, with D perhaps matching TRBD1 (5 bases). From germline, CDR1 is ENHRY and CDR2 SYGVKD. Between the trimmed V and J ends, which lost 6 bases and 0 bases, there was a span of 9 bases. The CDR3 runs 14 residues. The CDR3 here is CAIRDTNSNQPQHF. CDR3 bases: TGTGCCATCAGGGACACTAATAGCAATCAGCCCCAGCATTTT.

The rearrangement uses TRBV3-1 (or the pseudogene TRBV3-2) and TRBJ2-7, with 7 bases that match TRBD1. Germline V gives CDR1 LGHDT, CDR2 YNNKEL (reference sequence). CDR3 length: 15 residues. With V trimmed by 5 bases and J by 2 bases, 9 bases remained unmatched. The chain's CDR3 is CASSWVGTETYEQYF. The DNA for the CDR3 is TGTGCCAGCAGCTGGGTTGGGACAGAGACCTACGAGCAGTACTTC.

V usage is TRBV10-3 and J usage is TRBJ2-6; possibly TRBD2 for D (5 bases). V was cut by 0 bases and J by 0 bases, with 9 bases left in between. CDR1 ENHRY and CDR2 SYGVKD come from the germline V gene. CDR3 length: 17 residues. This CDR3 reads CAISESSGSSGANVLTF. DNA for the CDR3: TGTGCCATCAGTGAGTCGTCTGGGAGCTCTGGGGCCAACGTCCTGACTTTC.

J is TRBJ1-3 and V is TRBV6-1; tentative D call: TRBD1 (5 bases). There are 16 residues in the CDR3. The germline CDR1 and CDR2 sequences are MNHNS and SASEGT. V lost 0 bases, J lost 4 bases, and 13 bases lay in between. The chain's CDR3 is CASSEAIRVSGNTIYF. In DNA form, the CDR3 reads TGTGCCAGCAGTGAAGCGATCAGGGTGTCGGGAAACACCATATATTTT.

A few counts support this clone. The chain recombines TRBV30 with TRBJ1-3; D might be TRBD1 (5 bases). Germline CDR1 is GTSNPN and CDR2 is SVGIG (reference sequence). The CDR3 is made up of 16 amino acids. The V and J ends lost 1 base and 1 base respectively, with 14 bases between them. The CDR3 reads CAWSEGTRASGNTIYF. Written as DNA, the CDR3 is TGTGCCTGGAGTGAAGGAACCAGGGCTTCTGGAAACACCATATATTTT.

The chain links TRBV2 to TRBJ1-6; D unresolved. Trimming stripped 0 bases from V and 10 bases from J, with 7 bases between. The CDR3 spans 13 residues. Germline lookup yields CDR1 SNHLY and CDR2 FYNNEI. CDR3 protein: CASSEASFSPLHF. Here the CDR3 DNA reads TGTGCCAGCAGTGAAGCGTCTTTCTCACCCCTCCACTTT.

This clone was counted once. The chain combines TRBV5-1 with TRBJ1-1; D possibly corresponds to TRBD1 (5 bases). V lost 7 bases and J 5 bases, leaving 18 bases between the germline ends. The CDR3 is 14 residues long. Germline values: CDR1 SGHRS, CDR2 YFSETQ. CDR3 nucleotide sequence: TGCGCCAGCCGACCCCGAGGACAATTGACTGAAGCTTTCTTT. It encodes CASRPRGQLTEAFF.